The entry that follows covers one T cell receptor beta chain sequence. The repertoire was sequenced with immunoSEQ multiplex PCR; TCRdb's copy has only in-frame clones and lacks some. The table has around 140,000 clones, 85% to 90% seen once. The data are from a study of T cell responses to AZD1222 COVID-19 vaccine. This CDR3 region has 13 residues. Germline assignment: CDR1 LNHDA and CDR2 SQIVND (reference sequence). Trimming shortened V by 5 bases and J by 5 bases, and 11 bases separated the two germline ends. This specimen was peripheral blood, taken on day 0 of AZD1222 vaccination. This chain uses TRBV19 with TRBJ2-3; D possibly corresponds to TRBD2 (6 bases). This clonotype originated in an adult in good health. The CDR3 region has the DNA TGTGCCAGTAGTGCCCGGGGGTTAGATACGCAGTATTTT. Translation: CASSARGLDTQYF.